This T cell receptor beta chain was identified in a study of blood T cell repertoires in COVID-19. In the original workflow: Cell counts per sample came from amplifying reference gene primers. Using immunoSEQ multiplex PCR, the repertoire was profiled, and TCRdb retains in-frame clones only, with some absent. That table is the source of V, J and clone size, and D and trimming were worked out from the DNA. Of 95,000 to 150,000 clones listed, around 87% are singletons. Germline loops: CDR1 SGHRS, CDR2 YFSETQ. This CDR3 has 16 residues. V shed 1 base and J 2 bases; nucleotides not matched to a gene: 5. The TCR originated in a man between 50 and 59 years old with acute or convalescent COVID-19. The sample comprised peripheral blood. The chain carries TRBV5-1 and TRBJ2-2; TRBD2 matches 7 bases. The CDR3 region has the DNA TGCGCCAGCAGCTTGTCGCTAGCGGTTAACACCGGGGAGCTGTTTTTT. It is translated as CASSLSLAVNTGELFF.